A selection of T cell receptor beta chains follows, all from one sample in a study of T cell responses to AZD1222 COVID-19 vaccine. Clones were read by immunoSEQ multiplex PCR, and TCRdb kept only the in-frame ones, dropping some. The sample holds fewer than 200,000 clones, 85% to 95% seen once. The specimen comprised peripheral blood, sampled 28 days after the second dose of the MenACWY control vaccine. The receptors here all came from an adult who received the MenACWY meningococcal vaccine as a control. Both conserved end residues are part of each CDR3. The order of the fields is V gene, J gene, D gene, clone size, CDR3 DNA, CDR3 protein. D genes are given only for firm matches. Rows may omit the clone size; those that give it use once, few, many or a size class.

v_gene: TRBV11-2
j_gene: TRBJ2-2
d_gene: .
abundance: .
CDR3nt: TGTGCCAGCAGCTTAGGTAACCACAACACCGGGGAGCTGTTTTTT
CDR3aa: CASSLGNHNTGELFF

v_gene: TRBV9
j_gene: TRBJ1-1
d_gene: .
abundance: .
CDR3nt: TGTGCCAGCAGCTTCGGAAGATACGGTGAAGCTTTCTTT
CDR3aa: CASSFGRYGEAFF

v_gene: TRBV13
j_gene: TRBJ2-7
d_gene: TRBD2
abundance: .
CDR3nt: TGTGCCAGCAGCCGTCTCGGGGCAGCTAGCGGGAGCGAGCAGTACTTC
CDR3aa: CASSRLGAASGSEQYF

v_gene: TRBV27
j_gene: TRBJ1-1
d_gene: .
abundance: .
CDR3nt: TGTGCCAGCAGTTTTTTCAGGGATGGAACTGAAGCTTTCTTT
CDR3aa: CASSFFRDGTEAFF

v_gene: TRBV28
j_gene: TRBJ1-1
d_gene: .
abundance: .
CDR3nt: TGTGCCAGCAGTAATACAGGGAGGAGAACTGAAGCTTTCTTT
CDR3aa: CASSNTGRRTEAFF

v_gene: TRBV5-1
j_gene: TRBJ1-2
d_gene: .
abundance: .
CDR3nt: TGCGCCAGCAGCTACGGACAGATCTATGGCTACACCTTC
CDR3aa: CASSYGQIYGYTF

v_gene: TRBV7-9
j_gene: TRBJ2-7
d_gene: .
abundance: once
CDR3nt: TGTGCCAGCAGCTTAGAAGCCCCTCAAGAGGAGCAGTACTTC
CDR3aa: CASSLEAPQEEQYF

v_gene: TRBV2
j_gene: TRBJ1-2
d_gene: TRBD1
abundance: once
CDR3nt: TGTGCCAGCAGTTATTCCCGGGACAGGCTAAGGGGCTACACCTTC
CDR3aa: CASSYSRDRLRGYTF

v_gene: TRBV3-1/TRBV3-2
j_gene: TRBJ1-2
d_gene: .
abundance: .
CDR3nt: TGTGCCAGCAGCCAAGACGGGGGAGCCCATGGCTACACCTTC
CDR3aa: CASSQDGGAHGYTF

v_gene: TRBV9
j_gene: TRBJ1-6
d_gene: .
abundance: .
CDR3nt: TGTGCCAGCAGCGTAAGCCCCGGTGGGGTCGGCTCCTATAATTCACCCCTCCACTTT
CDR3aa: CASSVSPGGVGSYNSPLHF

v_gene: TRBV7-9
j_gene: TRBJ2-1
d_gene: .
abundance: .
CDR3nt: TGTGCCAGCAGCTTAGCTAGGGCGGTTCGCCAGAACAATGAGCAGTTCTTC
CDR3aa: CASSLARAVRQNNEQFF

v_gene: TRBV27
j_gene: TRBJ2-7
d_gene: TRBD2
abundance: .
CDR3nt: TGTGCCAGCAGTTGGAGCGGGAGAGGGTCCTACGAGCAGTACTTC
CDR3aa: CASSWSGRGSYEQYF

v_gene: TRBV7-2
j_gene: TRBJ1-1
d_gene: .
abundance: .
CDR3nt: TGTGCCAGCAGCTTAGATCTTGTGGTGGGAAGGGAGGCTTTCTTT
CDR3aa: CASSLDLVVGREAFF

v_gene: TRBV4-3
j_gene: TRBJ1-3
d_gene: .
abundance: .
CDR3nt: TGCGCCAGCAGCCAAGGAGGAAGCTCTGGAAACACCATATATTTT
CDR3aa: CASSQGGSSGNTIYF

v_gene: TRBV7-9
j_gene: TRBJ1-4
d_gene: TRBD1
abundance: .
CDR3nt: TGTGCCAGCAGCGAGGGACAGAATGAAAAACTGTTTTTT
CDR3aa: CASSEGQNEKLFF

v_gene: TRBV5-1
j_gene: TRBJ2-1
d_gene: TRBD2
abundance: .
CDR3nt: TGCGCCAGCAGCCCCTCTCCAGGGACTAGCGGGAGGGATGAGCAGTTCTTC
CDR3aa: CASSPSPGTSGRDEQFF

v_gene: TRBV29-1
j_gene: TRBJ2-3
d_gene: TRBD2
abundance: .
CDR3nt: TGCAGCGTTGAAGATCGACAAGCGGGAGGTGGTACAGATACGCAGTATTTT
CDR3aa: CSVEDRQAGGGTDTQYF

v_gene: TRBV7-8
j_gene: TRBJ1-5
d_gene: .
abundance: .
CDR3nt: TGTGCCAGCAGCTTAGGGGCTAGGACAGTCAATCAGCCCCAGCATTTT
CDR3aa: CASSLGARTVNQPQHF

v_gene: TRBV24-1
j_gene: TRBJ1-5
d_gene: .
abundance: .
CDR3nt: TGTGCCACCAGTGACACCGGGACCAGCAATCAGCCCCAGCATTTT
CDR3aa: CATSDTGTSNQPQHF

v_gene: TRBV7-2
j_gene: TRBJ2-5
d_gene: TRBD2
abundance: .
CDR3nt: TGTGCCAGCAGCCGGGGGGGGCAGCAGGGAGGGACCCAGTACTTC
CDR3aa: CASSRGGQQGGTQYF

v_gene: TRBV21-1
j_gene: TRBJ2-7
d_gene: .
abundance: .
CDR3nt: TGTGCCAGCAGCAAAGCGGCAGGGGGGGGATACGAGCAGTACTTC
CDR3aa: CASSKAAGGGYEQYF

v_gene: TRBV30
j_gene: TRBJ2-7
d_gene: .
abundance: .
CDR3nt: TGTGCCTGGAGATCAGGGGAGTACGAGCAGTACTTC
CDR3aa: CAWRSGEYEQYF

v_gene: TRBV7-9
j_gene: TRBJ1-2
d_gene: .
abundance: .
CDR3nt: TGTGCCAGCAGCTTAGCGATGGAGGGGATCGCTGGCTACACCTTC
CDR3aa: CASSLAMEGIAGYTF

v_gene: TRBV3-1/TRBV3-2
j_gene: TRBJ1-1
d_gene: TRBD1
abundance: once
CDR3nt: TGTGCCAGCAGCCAAGCGACAGGGGGGAATACTGAAGCTTTCTTT
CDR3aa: CASSQATGGNTEAFF

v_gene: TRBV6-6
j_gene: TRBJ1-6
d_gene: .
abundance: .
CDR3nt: TGTGCCAGCAGTTCGGGCCTCGATAATTCACCCCTCCACTTT
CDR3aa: CASSSGLDNSPLHF

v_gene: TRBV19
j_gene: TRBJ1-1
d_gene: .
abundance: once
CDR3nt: TGTGCCAGTAGTTCGGACGGCTTGAACACTGAAGCTTTCTTT
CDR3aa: CASSSDGLNTEAFF

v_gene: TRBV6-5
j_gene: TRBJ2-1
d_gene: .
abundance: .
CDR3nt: TGTGCCAGCAGCCCCCCCTTAGCAGGCAATGAGCAGTTCTTC
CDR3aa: CASSPPLAGNEQFF

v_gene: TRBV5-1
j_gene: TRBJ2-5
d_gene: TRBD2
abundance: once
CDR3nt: TGCGCCAGCAGCGTAGCGGGCCCGGCCATAAGAGAGACCCAGTACTTC
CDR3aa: CASSVAGPAIRETQYF

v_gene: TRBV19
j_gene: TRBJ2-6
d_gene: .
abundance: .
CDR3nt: TGTGCCAGTAGTATTTGGAACAGGGTACCAGCCGGGGCCAACGTCCTGACTTTC
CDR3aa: CASSIWNRVPAGANVLTF

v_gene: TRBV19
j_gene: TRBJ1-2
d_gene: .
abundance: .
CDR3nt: TGTGCCAGTAGTAGGTCCCTGGACTACACCTTC
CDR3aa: CASSRSLDYTF

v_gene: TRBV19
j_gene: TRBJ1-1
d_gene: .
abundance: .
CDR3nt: TGTGCCAGTACCTGGAGGGGGAACACTGAAGCTTTCTTT
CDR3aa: CASTWRGNTEAFF

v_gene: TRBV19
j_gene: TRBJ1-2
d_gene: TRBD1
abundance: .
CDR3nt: TGTGCCAGTAGAGGGACAGGGGTAGCCTATGGCTACACCTTC
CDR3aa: CASRGTGVAYGYTF

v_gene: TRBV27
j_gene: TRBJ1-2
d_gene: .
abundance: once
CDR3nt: TGTGCCAGCAGTACCCCGGGACACGCTGGCTACACCTTC
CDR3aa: CASSTPGHAGYTF

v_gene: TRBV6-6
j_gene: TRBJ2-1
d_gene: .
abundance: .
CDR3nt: TGTGCCAGCATCAGATTAGGTGGTTTATACAATGAGCAGTTCTTC
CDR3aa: CASIRLGGLYNEQFF

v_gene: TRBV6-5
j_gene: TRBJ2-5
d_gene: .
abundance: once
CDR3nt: TGTGCCAGCAGTTACTCGAAGGCGGGACGAGGAAAGACCCAGTACTTC
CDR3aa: CASSYSKAGRGKTQYF

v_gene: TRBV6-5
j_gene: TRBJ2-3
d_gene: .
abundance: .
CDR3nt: TGTGCCAGCTCCCCATTAGGGGACACAGATACGCAGTATTTT
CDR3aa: CASSPLGDTDTQYF

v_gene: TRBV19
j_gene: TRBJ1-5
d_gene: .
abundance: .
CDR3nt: TGTGCCAGTAGTACAGGGATTCAGCCCCAGCATTTT
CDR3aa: CASSTGIQPQHF

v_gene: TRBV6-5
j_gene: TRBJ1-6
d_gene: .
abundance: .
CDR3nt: TGTGCCAGCACGCAGGGGTTGAATTCACCCCTCCACTTT
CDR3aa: CASTQGLNSPLHF

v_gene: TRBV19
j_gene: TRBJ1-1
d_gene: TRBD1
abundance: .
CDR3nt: TGTGCCAGTAGTATAGTCGGGAGGGGGCCGAAGACTGAAGCTTTCTTT
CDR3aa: CASSIVGRGPKTEAFF

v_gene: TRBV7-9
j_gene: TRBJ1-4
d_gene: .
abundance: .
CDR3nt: TGTGCCAGCAGCAGGACGGGGAGGAATGTGGAAAAACTGTTTTTT
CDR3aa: CASSRTGRNVEKLFF

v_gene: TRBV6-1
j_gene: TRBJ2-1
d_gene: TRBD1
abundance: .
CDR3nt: TGTGCCAGCAGTGAATTTGACAGGGGGAATGAGCAGTTCTTC
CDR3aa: CASSEFDRGNEQFF

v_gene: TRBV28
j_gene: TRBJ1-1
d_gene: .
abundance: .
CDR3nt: TGTGCCAGCAGTGCCCACGAGACAGCGGTGAACACTGAAGCTTTCTTT
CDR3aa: CASSAHETAVNTEAFF

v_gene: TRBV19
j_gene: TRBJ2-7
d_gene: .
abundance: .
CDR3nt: TGTGCCAGTAGTACGGGGGGACACAGGGGAAGCGCCTACGAGCAGTACTTC
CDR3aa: CASSTGGHRGSAYEQYF

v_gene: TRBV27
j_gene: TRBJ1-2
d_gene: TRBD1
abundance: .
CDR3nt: TGTGCCAGCAGTTTAGCCCCCCGACAGGGGGCAAGGGGAGGTGGCTACACCTTC
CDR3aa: CASSLAPRQGARGGGYTF

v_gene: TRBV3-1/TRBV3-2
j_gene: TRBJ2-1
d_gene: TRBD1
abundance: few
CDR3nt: TGTGCCAGCAGCCAAGATGGACAGGGGAGCAATGAGCAGTTCTTC
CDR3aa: CASSQDGQGSNEQFF

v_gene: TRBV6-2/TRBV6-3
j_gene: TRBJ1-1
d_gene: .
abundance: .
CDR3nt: TGTGCCAGCAGTTACGGCCGGAGGGTGAAAGCTTTCTTT
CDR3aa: CASSYGRRVKAFF

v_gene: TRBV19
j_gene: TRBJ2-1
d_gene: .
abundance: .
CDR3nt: TGTGCCAGTAGGGATCTGGCCGTACCCTACAATGAGCAGTTCTTC
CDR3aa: CASRDLAVPYNEQFF

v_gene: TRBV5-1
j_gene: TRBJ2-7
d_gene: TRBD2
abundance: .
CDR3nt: TGCGCCAGCAGCTCCAGGACTAGCCGGGCCTCCTACGAGCAGTACTTC
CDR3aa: CASSSRTSRASYEQYF

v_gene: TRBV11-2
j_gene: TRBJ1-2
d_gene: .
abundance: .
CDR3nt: TGTGCCAGCAGCCCCCATACTCACGGTGGCTACACCTTC
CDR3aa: CASSPHTHGGYTF

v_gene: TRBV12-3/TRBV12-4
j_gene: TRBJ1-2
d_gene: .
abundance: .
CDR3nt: TGTGCCAGCAGCGGGGCCTATGGCTACACCTTC
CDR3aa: CASSGAYGYTF

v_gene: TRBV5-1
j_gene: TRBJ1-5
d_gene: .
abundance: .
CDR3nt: TGCGCCAGCAGCTTGGATGGACAGCCCCAGCATTTT
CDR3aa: CASSLDGQPQHF

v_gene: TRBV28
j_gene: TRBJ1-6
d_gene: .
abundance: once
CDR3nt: TGTGCCAGCAGTCCCCCACCCTGGAATTCACCCCTCCACTTT
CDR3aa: CASSPPPWNSPLHF